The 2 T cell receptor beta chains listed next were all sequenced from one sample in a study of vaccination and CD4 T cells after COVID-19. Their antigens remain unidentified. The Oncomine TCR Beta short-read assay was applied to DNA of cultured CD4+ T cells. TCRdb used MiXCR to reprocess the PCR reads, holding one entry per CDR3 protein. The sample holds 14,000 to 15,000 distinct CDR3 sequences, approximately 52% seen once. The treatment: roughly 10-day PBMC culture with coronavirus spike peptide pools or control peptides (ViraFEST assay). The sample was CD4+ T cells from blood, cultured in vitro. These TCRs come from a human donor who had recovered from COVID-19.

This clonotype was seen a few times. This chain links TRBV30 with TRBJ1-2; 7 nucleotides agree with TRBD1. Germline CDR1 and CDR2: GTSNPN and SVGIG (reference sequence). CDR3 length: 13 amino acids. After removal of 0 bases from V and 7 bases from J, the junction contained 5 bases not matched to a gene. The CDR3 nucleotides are TGTGCCTGGAGTGTACAAGAGGGGGCTGGCTACACCTTC. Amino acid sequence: CAWSVQEGAGYTF.

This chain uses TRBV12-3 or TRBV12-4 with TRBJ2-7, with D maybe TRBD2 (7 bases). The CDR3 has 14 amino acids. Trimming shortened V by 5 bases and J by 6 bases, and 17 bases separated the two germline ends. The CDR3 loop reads CASSRGGGPLEQYF. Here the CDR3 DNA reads TGTGCCAGCAGTAGGGGAGGGGGGCCCCTCGAGCAGTACTTC.